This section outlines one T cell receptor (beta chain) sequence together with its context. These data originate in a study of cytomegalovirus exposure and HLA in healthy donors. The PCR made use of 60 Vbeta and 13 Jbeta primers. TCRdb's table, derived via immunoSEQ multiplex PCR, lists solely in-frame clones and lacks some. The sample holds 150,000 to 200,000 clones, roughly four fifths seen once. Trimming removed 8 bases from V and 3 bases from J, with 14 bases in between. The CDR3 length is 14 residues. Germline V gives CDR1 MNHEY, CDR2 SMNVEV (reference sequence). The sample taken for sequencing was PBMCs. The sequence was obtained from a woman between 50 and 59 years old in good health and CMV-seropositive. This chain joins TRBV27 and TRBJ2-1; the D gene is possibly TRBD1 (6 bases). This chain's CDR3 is CASRLTGNYNEQFF. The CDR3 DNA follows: TGTGCCAGCCGCCTAACAGGGAACTACAATGAGCAGTTCTTC.